These 7 T cell receptor beta chains originate from one sample sequenced in a study of blood T cells in healthy people across ages. The authors ran a second PCR of about 6 to 11 cycles using a sample-barcoded 5' primer and a J-beta primer mix. TCRdb re-analysed the 5' RACE reads in MiXCR, keeping a single row per CDR3 protein. The table lists over 600,000 distinct CDR3 sequences, about half of them singletons. The sequenced sample consisted of blood. The receptors here all came from a man of 80 years or more in good health.

The V gene is TRBV7-6, the J gene TRBJ2-3; 8 bases fit TRBD2. This CDR3 spans 16 amino acids. The V gene end was trimmed by 3 bases and the J gene end by 3 bases; junction bases not matched to a gene: 8. The V gene's germline CDR1 is SGHVS and CDR2 FNYEAQ. The CDR3 loop is CASSLGSGSRTDTQYF. The DNA of the CDR3 is TGTGCCAGCAGCTTGGGAAGCGGGAGTAGAACAGATACGCAGTATTTT.

At least ten counts were recorded for this clonotype. CDR3 residues: CSARTPQETQYF. CDR3 in DNA: TGCAGTGCTAGAACACCGCAGGAGACCCAGTACTTC. The chain is built from TRBV20-1 and TRBJ2-5; no definite D call. The CDR3 covers 12 residues. Trimming took off 2 bases at V and 5 bases at J, with 9 bases between the two ends. The germline gives CDR1 DFQATT, CDR2 SNEGSKA (reference sequence).

The V call is TRBV7-2, the J call TRBJ2-1, with TRBD2 identical over 11 bases. Unmatched junction bases numbered 7, after V lost 5 bases and J lost 4 bases. CDR1 is SGHTA, CDR2 FQGNSA, per germline. This CDR3 has 16 residues. CDR3 protein: CASSLGTSGRYNEQFF. The CDR3 bases are TGTGCCAGCAGCCTGGGGACTAGCGGAAGATACAATGAGCAGTTCTTC.

This clonotype was observed a few times. V gene TRBV15 combines with J gene TRBJ2-1; D is tentatively TRBD1 or TRBD2 (5 bases each). V lost 8 bases and J lost 3, with 17 bases in between. The CDR3 consists of 15 residues. CDR1 is LNHNV and CDR2 is YYDKDF in the germline V gene (reference sequence). In DNA form, the CDR3 reads TGTGCCACCTGGGGCCCGGCGGGTATCTACAATGAGCAGTTCTTC. Its translation is CATWGPAGIYNEQFF.

This clonotype has only one observation. J is TRBJ2-1 and V is TRBV12-3 or TRBV12-4, with 7 nucleotides matching TRBD2. V lost 6 bases to trimming and J lost 10 bases; unmatched junction nucleotides: 9. CDR3 length: 13 residues. CDR3 sequence reads: CASRAGTEGEQFF. CDR3 DNA sequence: TGTGCCAGCAGAGCGGGGACCGAAGGGGAGCAGTTCTTC.

The V gene is TRBV29-1, the J gene TRBJ1-1; D remains unclear. This CDR3 is built from 13 residues. The V and J ends lost 8 bases and 4 bases respectively, with 17 bases between them. From germline, CDR1 is SQVTM and CDR2 ANQGSEA. The chain's CDR3 is CSPSLASGTEAFF. In DNA form, the CDR3 reads TGCAGCCCCAGCTTGGCCTCGGGCACTGAAGCTTTCTTT.

This rearrangement joins TRBV14 to TRBJ2-1, with D tentatively TRBD2 (5 bases). Deletions cut 3 bases from V and 1 base from J, with 7 bases between. CDR3 length: 14 residues. CDR1 and CDR2 from the germline V gene are SGHDN and FVKESK. This CDR3 reads CASSHGVSYNEQFF. The CDR3 nucleotides read TGTGCCAGCAGCCACGGGGTATCCTACAATGAGCAGTTCTTC.